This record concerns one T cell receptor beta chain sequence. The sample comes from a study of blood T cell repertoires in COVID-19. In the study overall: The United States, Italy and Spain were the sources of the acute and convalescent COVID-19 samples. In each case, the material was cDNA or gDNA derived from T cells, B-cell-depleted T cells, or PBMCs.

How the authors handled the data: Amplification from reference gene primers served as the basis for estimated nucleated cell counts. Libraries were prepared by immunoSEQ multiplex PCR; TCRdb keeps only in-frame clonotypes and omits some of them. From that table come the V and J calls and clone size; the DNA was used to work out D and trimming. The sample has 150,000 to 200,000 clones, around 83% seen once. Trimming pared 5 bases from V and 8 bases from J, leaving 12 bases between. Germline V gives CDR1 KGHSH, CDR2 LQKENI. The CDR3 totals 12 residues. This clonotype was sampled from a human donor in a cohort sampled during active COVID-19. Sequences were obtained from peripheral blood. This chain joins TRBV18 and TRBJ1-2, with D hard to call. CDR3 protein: CASSTTEAGYTF. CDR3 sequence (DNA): TGTGCCAGCTCAACGACCGAGGCGGGCTACACCTTC.